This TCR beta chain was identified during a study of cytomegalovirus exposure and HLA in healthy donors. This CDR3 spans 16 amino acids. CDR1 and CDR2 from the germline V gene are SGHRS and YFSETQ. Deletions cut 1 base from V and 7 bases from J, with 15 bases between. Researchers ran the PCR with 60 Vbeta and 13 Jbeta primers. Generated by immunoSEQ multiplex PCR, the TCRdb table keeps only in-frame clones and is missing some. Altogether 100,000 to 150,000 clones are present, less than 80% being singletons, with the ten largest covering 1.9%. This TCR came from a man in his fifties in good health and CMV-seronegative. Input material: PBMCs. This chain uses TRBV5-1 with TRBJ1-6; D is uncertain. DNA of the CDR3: TGCGCCAGCAGCTTGACTTCCGCAGGAACAAATTCACCCCTCCACTTT. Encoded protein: CASSLTSAGTNSPLHF.